This record looks at one T cell receptor (beta chain) sequence and its context. Antigen specificity is unknown. The source of the sample is a study of post-analysis software for immune sequencing data. Study details: Both relapsing-remitting and secondary progressive multiple sclerosis featured among the disease courses, as did progressive-relapsing multiple sclerosis.

Findings and limits, study-wide: F measure grouped same-batch samples tightly together. Elevated frequency relative to controls characterized 4 or 5 TRBV segments in patients, TRBV5-6, TRBV5-1 and TRBV20-1 among them. A significant reduction in normalized Chao1 diversity was observed in multiple sclerosis patients versus controls.

Presence of unique molecular identifiers characterized the TCR beta cDNA libraries. TCRdb passed the PCR reads through MiXCR, listing each CDR3 protein once. This table holds approximately 730,000 distinct CDR3 sequences, 25% to 30% found once. V shed 6 bases and J shed 5 bases, with 19 bases lying between them. CDR1 and CDR2 (germline): SQVTM, ANQGSEA. This CDR3 is built from 15 residues. The specimen was blood. The TCR sequence derives from a girl aged 10-17 years with multiple sclerosis. The V and J genes are TRBV29-1 and TRBJ1-4; tentatively, D is TRBD1 (5 bases). The CDR3 nucleotides are TGCAGCGTCAGCAAAACCGGGACCCAAAATGAAAAACTGTTTTTT. Its translation: CSVSKTGTQNEKLFF.